Listed below are T cell receptor beta chains from one sample, sequenced in a study of blood T cells in healthy people across ages. TCRdb reprocessed the 5' RACE reads with MiXCR, giving one entry per CDR3 protein. This sample yields around 700,000 distinct CDR3 sequences, of which approximately 25% are seen a single time; 9.4% belongs to the top ten. This sample also appeared in a second study, on T cells of mothers and their children.

The sequenced sample was blood. Receptors originate from a boy between 10 and 17 years old in good health. The CDR3 runs from the conserved cysteine through the conserved F or W. Fields, in order: CDR3 protein, J gene, V gene.

CDR3 protein: CASSPGRGRNTEAFF
J gene: TRBJ1-1
V gene: TRBV4-3

CDR3 protein: CASLPLWVTDTQYF
J gene: TRBJ2-3
V gene: TRBV7-9

CDR3 protein: CASSYESGGAGEQFF
J gene: -
V gene: TRBV6-2/TRBV6-3

CDR3 protein: CASSFGGGSDTQYF
J gene: TRBJ2-3
V gene: TRBV7-3

CDR3 protein: CASRGTSGTDSPDTQYF
J gene: TRBJ2-3
V gene: TRBV6-1

CDR3 protein: CASTGDYNEQFF
J gene: TRBJ2-1
V gene: TRBV21-1

CDR3 protein: CASSFGWGSSYNEQFF
J gene: TRBJ2-1
V gene: TRBV5-1

CDR3 protein: CSARGRSSPLHF
J gene: TRBJ1-6
V gene: TRBV20-1

CDR3 protein: CASGPQSSDEKLFF
J gene: TRBJ1-4
V gene: TRBV25-1

CDR3 protein: CASKPGGVWETQYF
J gene: TRBJ2-5
V gene: TRBV12-3/TRBV12-4

CDR3 protein: CATTGGSYEQYF
J gene: TRBJ2-7
V gene: TRBV19

CDR3 protein: CATQTGVRATAYEQYF
J gene: -
V gene: TRBV28

CDR3 protein: CACSLGGGAPSEQYF
J gene: TRBJ2-7
V gene: TRBV9

CDR3 protein: CASSQPGRTQETQYF
J gene: TRBJ2-5
V gene: TRBV3-1

CDR3 protein: CASSQDFNPGIDIQYF
J gene: TRBJ2-4
V gene: TRBV14

CDR3 protein: CASSRLAAYNEQFF
J gene: TRBJ2-1
V gene: TRBV7-9

CDR3 protein: CASSEYFWHSNTGELFF
J gene: TRBJ2-2
V gene: TRBV25-1

CDR3 protein: CSVESGSGANVLTF
J gene: TRBJ2-6
V gene: TRBV29-1

CDR3 protein: CASSFSRRGEQYF
J gene: TRBJ2-5
V gene: TRBV7-2

CDR3 protein: CASSQEQGASYNEQFF
J gene: TRBJ2-1
V gene: TRBV4-2

CDR3 protein: CASSPSWVAYQPQHF
J gene: TRBJ1-5
V gene: TRBV2

CDR3 protein: CASSQYMGGYTF
J gene: TRBJ1-2
V gene: TRBV14

CDR3 protein: CASSLWTDTDTQYF
J gene: TRBJ2-3
V gene: TRBV5-1

CDR3 protein: CASSFSFGTDTQYF
J gene: TRBJ2-3
V gene: TRBV12-3/TRBV12-4

CDR3 protein: CASSFGRQGDFDTQYF
J gene: TRBJ2-3
V gene: TRBV5-1

CDR3 protein: CASSLTSGGANTGELFF
J gene: TRBJ2-2
V gene: TRBV7-2

CDR3 protein: CASSPQGAAYGYTF
J gene: TRBJ1-2
V gene: TRBV18

CDR3 protein: CASSLRGGRTRSYEQYF
J gene: TRBJ2-7
V gene: TRBV28

CDR3 protein: CASSQGQARVEQYF
J gene: TRBJ2-7
V gene: TRBV7-2

CDR3 protein: CASSGNTDTQYF
J gene: TRBJ2-3
V gene: TRBV9

CDR3 protein: CASSPEAGNTIYF
J gene: TRBJ1-3
V gene: TRBV7-2

CDR3 protein: CASSLSGTSGYEQYF
J gene: -
V gene: TRBV7-9

CDR3 protein: CASSLTGFAEKLFF
J gene: TRBJ1-4
V gene: TRBV6-5

CDR3 protein: CASTRGYQETQYF
J gene: TRBJ2-5
V gene: TRBV7-2

CDR3 protein: CASSFLEWRETQYF
J gene: TRBJ2-5
V gene: TRBV5-1

CDR3 protein: CASSPQGGGEKLFF
J gene: TRBJ1-4
V gene: TRBV7-3

CDR3 protein: CAGSLNDDRSYGYTF
J gene: TRBJ1-2
V gene: TRBV19

CDR3 protein: CASSYSLTNEQFF
J gene: TRBJ2-1
V gene: TRBV6-5

CDR3 protein: CATSDYGSGANVLTF
J gene: TRBJ2-6
V gene: TRBV24-1

CDR3 protein: CASSLRTPAYEQYF
J gene: TRBJ2-7
V gene: TRBV5-1

CDR3 protein: CSAMSDTQYF
J gene: TRBJ2-3
V gene: TRBV20-1

CDR3 protein: CASSWTTGGSETQYF
J gene: TRBJ2-5
V gene: TRBV7-2

CDR3 protein: CASTFSGLNVPSSYEQYF
J gene: TRBJ2-7
V gene: TRBV7-9

CDR3 protein: CASWGTGSYEQYF
J gene: TRBJ2-7
V gene: TRBV27

CDR3 protein: CASSSGQGATDTQYF
J gene: TRBJ2-3
V gene: TRBV5-1

CDR3 protein: CASSPISAYEQYF
J gene: TRBJ2-7
V gene: TRBV28

CDR3 protein: CASSQDRTGQYNEQFF
J gene: TRBJ2-1
V gene: TRBV4-2

CDR3 protein: CSVEEPGTQYF
J gene: TRBJ2-5
V gene: TRBV29-1

CDR3 protein: CASSHTTGTYYEQYF
J gene: -
V gene: TRBV4-1

CDR3 protein: CASSVPGTGKETQYF
J gene: TRBJ2-5
V gene: TRBV9